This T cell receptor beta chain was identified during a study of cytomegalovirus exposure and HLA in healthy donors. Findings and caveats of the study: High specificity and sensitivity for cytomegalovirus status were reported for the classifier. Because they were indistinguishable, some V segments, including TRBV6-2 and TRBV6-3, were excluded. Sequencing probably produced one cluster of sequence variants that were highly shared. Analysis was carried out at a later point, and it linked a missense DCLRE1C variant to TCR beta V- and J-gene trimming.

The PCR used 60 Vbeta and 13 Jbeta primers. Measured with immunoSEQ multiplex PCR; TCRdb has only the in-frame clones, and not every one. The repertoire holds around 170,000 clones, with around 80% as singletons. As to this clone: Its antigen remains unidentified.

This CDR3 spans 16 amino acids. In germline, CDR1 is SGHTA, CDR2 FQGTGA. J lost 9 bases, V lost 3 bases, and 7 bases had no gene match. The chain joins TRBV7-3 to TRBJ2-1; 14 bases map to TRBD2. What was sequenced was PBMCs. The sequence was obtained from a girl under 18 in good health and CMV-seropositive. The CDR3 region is CASSLTGTSGRSEQFF. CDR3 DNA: TGTGCCAGCAGCTTGACCGGGACTAGCGGGAGAAGTGAGCAGTTCTTC.